This T cell receptor (beta chain) was sequenced during a study of blood T cell repertoires in COVID-19. Germline loops: CDR1 MNHEY, CDR2 SVGAGI. CDR3 length: 14 amino acids. The V and J ends lost 6 bases and 6 bases respectively, with 15 bases between them. Original processing methods: Reference gene primer amplification gave estimated nucleated cell counts. Method: immunoSEQ multiplex PCR; TCRdb's copy keeps in-frame clones and lacks some. Clone size and the V and J calls come from that table; the DNA yielded D and trimming. The table shows 200,000 to 250,000 clones, with 82% occurring only once. This TCR derives from a woman between 55 and 75 years old who had recovered from COVID-19. The genes are TRBV6-5 and TRBJ1-5; a possible D gene is TRBD1 (6 bases). Sequenced material: PBMCs or T cells enriched from blood (not recorded which). The CDR3: CASSKQGGGQPQHF. The CDR3 bases are TGTGCCAGCAGCAAGCAGGGAGGGGGTCAGCCCCAGCATTTT.